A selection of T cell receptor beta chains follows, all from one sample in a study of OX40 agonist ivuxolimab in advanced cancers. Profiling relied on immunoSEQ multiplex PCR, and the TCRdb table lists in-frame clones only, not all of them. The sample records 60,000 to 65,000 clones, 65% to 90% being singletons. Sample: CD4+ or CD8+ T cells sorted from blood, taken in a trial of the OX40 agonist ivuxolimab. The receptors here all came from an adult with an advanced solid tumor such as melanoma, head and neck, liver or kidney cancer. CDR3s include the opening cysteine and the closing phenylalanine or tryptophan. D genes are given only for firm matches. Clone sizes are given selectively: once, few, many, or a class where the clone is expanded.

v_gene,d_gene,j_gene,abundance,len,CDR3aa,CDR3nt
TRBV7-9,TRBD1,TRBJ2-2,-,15,CASSRDRGFTGELFF,TGTGCCAGCAGCCGGGACAGGGGGTTCACCGGGGAGCTGTTTTTT
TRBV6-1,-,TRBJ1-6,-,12,CASRGRFGPLHF,TGTGCCAGCAGGGGACGGTTTGGTCCCCTCCACTTT
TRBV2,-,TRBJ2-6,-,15,CASSLHSSGANVLTF,TGTGCCAGCAGCCTACACAGCTCTGGGGCCAACGTCCTGACTTTC
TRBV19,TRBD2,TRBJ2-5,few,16,CASSPSGAGDGETQYF,TGTGCCAGTAGTCCCTCTGGGGCGGGGGATGGGGAGACCCAGTACTTC
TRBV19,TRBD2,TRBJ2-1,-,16,CASRRTSGLARNEQFF,TGTGCCAGTAGACGGACTAGCGGCCTAGCAAGGAATGAGCAGTTCTTC
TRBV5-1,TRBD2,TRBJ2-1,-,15,CASSPGLAGVDEQFF,TGCGCCAGCAGCCCCGGACTAGCGGGAGTCGATGAGCAGTTCTTC
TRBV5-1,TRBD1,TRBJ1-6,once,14,CASKQGINNSPLHF,TGCGCCAGCAAACAGGGGATTAATAATTCACCCCTCCACTTT
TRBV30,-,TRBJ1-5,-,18,CAWSNSRDFQYSNQPQHF,TGTGCCTGGAGTAATAGCAGGGATTTTCAATATAGCAATCAGCCCCAGCATTTT
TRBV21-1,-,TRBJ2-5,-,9,CATTAAQYF,TGTGCCACCACTGCGGCCCAGTACTTC
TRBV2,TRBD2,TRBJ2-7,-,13,CASSKLAAYEQYF,TGTGCCAGCAGCAAACTAGCGGCCTACGAGCAGTACTTC
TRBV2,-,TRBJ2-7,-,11,CASNYGHEQYF,TGTGCCAGCAACTACGGCCACGAGCAGTACTTC